This TCR beta chain comes out of a study of blood T cell repertoires in COVID-19. Turning to the study itself: Samples came from the United States, Italy and Spain, spanning acute and convalescent COVID-19.

Authors' data handling: Amplifying reference gene primers gave estimates of nucleated cell counts. Data came from immunoSEQ multiplex PCR; TCRdb stores just in-frame clones and leaves some out. For V, J and clone size, that table is used; D and trimming come from the DNA. The table includes approximately 350,000 clones, 88% detected once. Trimming cost V 0 bases and J 2 bases, with 12 bases left between them. The CDR3 extends over 15 amino acids. Germline CDR1 is SGHKS and CDR2 is YYEKEE (reference sequence). It was during active infection that Seattle patients were enrolled and then longitudinally followed.

The sample comprised peripheral blood. This sequence originates from a woman aged 70 to 79 with COVID-19, enrolled during active disease. The chain combines TRBV5-5 with TRBJ2-7; D is unresolved. CDR3 region: CASSLVVYSTYEQYF. The CDR3 DNA sequence: TGTGCCAGCAGCTTGGTGGTGTATTCTACCTACGAGCAGTACTTC.